This T cell receptor beta chain came from a study of long-term antiretroviral therapy in people with HIV. Study-wide background: About a decade before 2015, the earliest samples were taken when ART was typically delayed. Points from the study as a whole: All time points showed a repertoire dominated by clones expanded before ART.

Every HIV-positive participant received treatment in the United States. Investigators performed immunoSEQ version v3.0 at survey level. TCRdb's copy holds only in-frame clones and misses some; the assay was immunoSEQ multiplex PCR. The table lists about 17,000 clones, 65% to 85% of them singletons. This CDR3 spans 16 amino acids. Trimming removed 5 bases from V and 5 bases from J, with 21 bases in between. CDR1 and CDR2 (germline): SEHNR, FQNEAQ (reference sequence). This clone appeared a few times. Its target is not known. Sequences were derived from unsorted PBMCs, sampled 2.3 years after starting antiretroviral therapy. This rearrangement joins TRBV7-9 to TRBJ1-2; D possibly corresponds to TRBD1 (6 bases). The receptor was isolated from a woman between 40 and 55 years old with HIV. The CDR3 reads CASSKKTGRNTYGYTF. The CDR3 DNA sequence: TGTGCCAGCAGCAAAAAGACAGGTCGGAATACTTATGGCTACACCTTC.